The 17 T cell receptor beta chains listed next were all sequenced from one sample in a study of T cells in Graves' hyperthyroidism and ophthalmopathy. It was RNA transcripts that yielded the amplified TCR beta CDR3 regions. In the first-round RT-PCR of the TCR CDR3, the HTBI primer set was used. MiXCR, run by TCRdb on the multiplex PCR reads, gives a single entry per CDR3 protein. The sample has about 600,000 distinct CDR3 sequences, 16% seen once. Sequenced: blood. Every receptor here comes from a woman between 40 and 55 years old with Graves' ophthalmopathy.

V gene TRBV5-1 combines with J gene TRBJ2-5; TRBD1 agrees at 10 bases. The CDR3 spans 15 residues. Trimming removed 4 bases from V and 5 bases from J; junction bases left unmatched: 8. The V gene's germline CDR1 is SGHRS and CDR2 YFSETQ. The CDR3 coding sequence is TGCGCCAGCAGCCTCGGGGGGACAGGGGACGAGACCCAGTACTTC. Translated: CASSLGGTGDETQYF.

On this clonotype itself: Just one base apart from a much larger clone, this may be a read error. The CDR3 sequence is CAGSEVGQGGSYNSPLHF. The DNA of the CDR3 is TGTGCCGGCAGTGAAGTGGGACAGGGGGGCTCCTATAATTCACCCCTCCACTTT. The chain links TRBV2 to TRBJ1-6, with 11 bases aligning to TRBD1. The CDR3 length is 18 residues. From germline, CDR1 is SNHLY and CDR2 FYNNEI. Variable domain in full (rest from reference TRBV2 and TRBJ1-6): EPEVTQTPSHQVTQMGQEVILRCVPISNHLYFYWYRQILGQKVEFLVSFYNNEISEKSEIFDDQFSVERPDGSNFTLKIRSTKLEDSAMYFCAGSEVGQGGSYNSPLHFGNGTRLTVT.

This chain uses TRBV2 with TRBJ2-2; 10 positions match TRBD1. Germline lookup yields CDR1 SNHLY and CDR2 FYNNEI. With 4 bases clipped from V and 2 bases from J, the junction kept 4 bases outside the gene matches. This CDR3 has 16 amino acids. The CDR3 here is CASSVDRGRNTGELFF. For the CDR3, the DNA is TGTGCCAGCAGTGTCGACAGGGGGCGTAACACCGGGGAGCTGTTTTTT.

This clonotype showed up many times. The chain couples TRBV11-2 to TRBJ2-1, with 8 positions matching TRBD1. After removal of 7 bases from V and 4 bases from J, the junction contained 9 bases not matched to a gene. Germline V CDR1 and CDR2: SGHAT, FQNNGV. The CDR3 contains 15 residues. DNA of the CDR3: TGTGCCAGCACCCTCGGGACAGGTAATTACAATGAGCAGTTCTTC. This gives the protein CASTLGTGNYNEQFF.

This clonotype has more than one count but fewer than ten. Written as DNA, the CDR3 is TGCGCCAGCAGCCACCGACTAGCGTCAGAGCCTGATACGCAGTATTTT. Translation gives CASSHRLASEPDTQYF. The chain couples TRBV4-1 to TRBJ2-3; 8 nucleotides align to TRBD2. Germline CDR1 reads MGHRA; CDR2 reads YSYEKL. The CDR3 is made up of 16 amino acids. J was trimmed by 6 bases and V by 3 bases; bases with no gene match: 11.

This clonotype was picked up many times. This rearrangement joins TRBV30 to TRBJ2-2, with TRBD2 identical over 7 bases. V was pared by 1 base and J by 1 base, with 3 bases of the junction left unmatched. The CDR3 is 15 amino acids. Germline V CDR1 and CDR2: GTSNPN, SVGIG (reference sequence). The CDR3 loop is CAWSEAGLNTGELFF. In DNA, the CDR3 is TGTGCCTGGAGTGAAGCGGGGCTGAACACCGGGGAGCTGTTTTTT.

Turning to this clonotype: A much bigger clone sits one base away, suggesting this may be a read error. The CDR3 here is CAGSSASGGETQYF. In DNA, the CDR3 is TGTGCCGGCAGCTCCGCCTCGGGGGGTGAGACCCAGTACTTC. This sequence joins TRBV5-5 and TRBJ2-5, with 7 bases aligning to TRBD2. Germline V gene lookup returns CDR1 SGHKS and CDR2 YYEKEE (reference sequence). The CDR3 is 14 amino acids.

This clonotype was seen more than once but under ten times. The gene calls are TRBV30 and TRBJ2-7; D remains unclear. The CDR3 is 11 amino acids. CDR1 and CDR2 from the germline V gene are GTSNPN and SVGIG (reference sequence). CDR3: CVASSSYEQYF. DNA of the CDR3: TGTGTTGCTTCCAGCTCCTACGAGCAGTACTTC.

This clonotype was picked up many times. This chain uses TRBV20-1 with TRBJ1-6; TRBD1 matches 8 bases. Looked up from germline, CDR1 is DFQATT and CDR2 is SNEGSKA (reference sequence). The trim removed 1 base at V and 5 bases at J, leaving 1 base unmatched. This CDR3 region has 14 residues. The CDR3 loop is CSARGTGNNSPLHF. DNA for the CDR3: TGCAGTGCTAGAGGGACAGGGAATAATTCACCCCTCCACTTT.

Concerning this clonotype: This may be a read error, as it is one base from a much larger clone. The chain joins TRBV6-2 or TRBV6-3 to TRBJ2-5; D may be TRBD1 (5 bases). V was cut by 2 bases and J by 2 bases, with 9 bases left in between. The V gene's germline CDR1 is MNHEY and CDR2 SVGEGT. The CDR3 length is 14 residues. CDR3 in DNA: TGTGCCAGCAGTTACAAGGACATGCAAGAGACCCAGTACTTC. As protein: CASSYKDMQETQYF.

CDR3: CASSIRAESSVYGYTF. The CDR3 coding sequence is TGTGCCAGTAGTATTCGGGCAGAAAGCAGCGTATATGGCTACACCTTC. This rearrangement joins TRBV19 to TRBJ1-2, with D unclear. Deletions cut 3 bases from V and 5 bases from J, with 19 bases between. CDR1 is LNHDA, CDR2 SQIVND, per germline (reference sequence). The CDR3 has 16 residues.

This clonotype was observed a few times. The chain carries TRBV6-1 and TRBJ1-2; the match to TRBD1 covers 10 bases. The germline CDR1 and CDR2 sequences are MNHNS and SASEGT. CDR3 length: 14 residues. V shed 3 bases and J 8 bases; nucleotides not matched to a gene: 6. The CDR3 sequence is CASSDGGQGYGYTF. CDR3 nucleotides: TGTGCCAGCAGTGACGGGGGACAGGGGTACGGCTACACCTTC.

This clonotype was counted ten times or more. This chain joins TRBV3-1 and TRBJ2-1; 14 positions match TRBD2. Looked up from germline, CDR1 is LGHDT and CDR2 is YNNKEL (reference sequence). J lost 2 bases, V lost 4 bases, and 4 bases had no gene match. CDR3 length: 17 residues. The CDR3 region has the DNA TGTGCCAGCAGCCCCGGGACTAGCGGGGGTACCTACAATGAGCAGTTCTTC. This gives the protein CASSPGTSGGTYNEQFF.

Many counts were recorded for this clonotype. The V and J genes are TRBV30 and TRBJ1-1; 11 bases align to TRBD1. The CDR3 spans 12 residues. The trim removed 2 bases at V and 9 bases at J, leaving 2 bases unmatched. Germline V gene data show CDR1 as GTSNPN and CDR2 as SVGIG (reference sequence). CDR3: CAWSRTGGKAFF. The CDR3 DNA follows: TGTGCCTGGAGTCGGACAGGGGGCAAAGCTTTCTTT.

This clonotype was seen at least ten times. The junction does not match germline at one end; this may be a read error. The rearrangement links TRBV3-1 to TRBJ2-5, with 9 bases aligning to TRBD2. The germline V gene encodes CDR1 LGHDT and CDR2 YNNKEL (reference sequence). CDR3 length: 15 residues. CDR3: CASSRSTSGQATQYF. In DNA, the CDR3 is TGTGCCAGCAGCCGATCGACTAGCGGCCAAGCGACCCAGTACTTC.

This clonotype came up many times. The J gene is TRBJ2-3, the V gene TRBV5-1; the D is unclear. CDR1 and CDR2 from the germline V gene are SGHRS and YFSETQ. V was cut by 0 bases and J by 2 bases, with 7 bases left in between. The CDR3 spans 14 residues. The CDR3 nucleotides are TGCGCCAGCAGCTTGGATCTGTACACAGATACGCAGTATTTT. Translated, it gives CASSLDLYTDTQYF.

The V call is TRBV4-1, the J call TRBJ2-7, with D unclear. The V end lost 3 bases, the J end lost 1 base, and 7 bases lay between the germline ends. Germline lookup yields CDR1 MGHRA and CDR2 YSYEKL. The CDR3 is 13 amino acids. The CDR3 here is CASSQAQSYEQYF. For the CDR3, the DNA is TGCGCCAGCAGCCAGGCCCAATCCTACGAGCAGTACTTC.